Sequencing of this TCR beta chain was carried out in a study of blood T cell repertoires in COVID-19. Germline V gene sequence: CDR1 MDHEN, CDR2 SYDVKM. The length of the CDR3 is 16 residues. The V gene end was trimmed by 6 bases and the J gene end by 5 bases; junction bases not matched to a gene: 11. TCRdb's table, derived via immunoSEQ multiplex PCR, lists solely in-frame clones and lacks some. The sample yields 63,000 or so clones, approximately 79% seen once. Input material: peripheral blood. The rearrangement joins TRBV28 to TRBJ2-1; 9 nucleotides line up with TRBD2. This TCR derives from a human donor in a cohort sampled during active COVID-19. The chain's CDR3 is CASSPGLAGQNNEQFF. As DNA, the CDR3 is TGTGCCAGCAGCCCTGGCCTAGCGGGGCAGAACAATGAGCAGTTCTTC.